One and the same sample provided the 4 T cell receptor beta chains below, sequenced in a study of blood T cell repertoires in COVID-19. Repertoires were generated with immunoSEQ multiplex PCR, while TCRdb's copy carries only in-frame clones and drops some. The table has roughly 86,000 clones, approximately 86% seen once. The material sequenced was peripheral blood. The receptor source for this set is a man aged 35-49 years with acute or convalescent COVID-19.

This clone was picked up one time. The gene calls are TRBV15 and TRBJ1-1; TRBD1 agrees at 8 bases. Germline lookup yields CDR1 LNHNV and CDR2 YYDKDF (reference sequence). The CDR3 contains 14 residues. Trimming cost V 0 bases and J 6 bases; bases outside gene matches: 3. CDR3 bases: TGTGCCACCAGCAGAGAACTGGGACAGGCTGAAGCTTTCTTT. Protein product: CATSRELGQAEAFF.

The gene calls are TRBV5-1 and TRBJ2-2; no definite D call. This CDR3 spans 15 amino acids. CDR1 is SGHRS, CDR2 YFSETQ, per germline. V was cut by 4 bases and J by 5 bases, with 15 bases left in between. CDR3 coding DNA: TGCGCCAGCAGCCCCGAGAGGTACTATACCGGGGAGCTGTTTTTT. As protein: CASSPERYYTGELFF.

The chain joins TRBV5-5 to TRBJ1-5; 8 positions agree with TRBD1. Germline lookup yields CDR1 SGHKS and CDR2 YYEKEE (reference sequence). This CDR3 region has 16 residues. V shed 4 bases and J 9 bases; nucleotides not matched to a gene: 15. CDR3 amino acids: CASSEVSGQATRPQHF. CDR3 bases: TGTGCCAGCAGCGAGGTATCGGGACAGGCAACACGGCCCCAGCATTTT.

The chain combines TRBV12-3 or TRBV12-4 with TRBJ2-1, with 7 nucleotides matching TRBD2. V was clipped by 5 bases and J by 8 bases; unmatched bases: 3. The CDR3 has 12 residues. CDR3 coding DNA: TGTGCCAGCAGTCGCCGGGGGGATGAGCAGTTCTTC. Translating gives CASSRRGDEQFF.